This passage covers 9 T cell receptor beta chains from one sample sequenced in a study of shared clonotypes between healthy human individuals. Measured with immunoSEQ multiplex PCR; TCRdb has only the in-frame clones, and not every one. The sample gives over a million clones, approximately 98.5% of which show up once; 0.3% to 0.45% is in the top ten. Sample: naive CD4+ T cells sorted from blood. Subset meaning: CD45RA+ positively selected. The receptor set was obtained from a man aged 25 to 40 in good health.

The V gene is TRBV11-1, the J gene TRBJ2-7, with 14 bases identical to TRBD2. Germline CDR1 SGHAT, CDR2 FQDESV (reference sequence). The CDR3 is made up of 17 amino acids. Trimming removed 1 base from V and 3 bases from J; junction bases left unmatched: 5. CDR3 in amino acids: CASSLGGLAGVHYEQYF. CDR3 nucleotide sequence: TGTGCCAGCAGCTTAGGGGGACTAGCGGGAGTCCACTACGAGCAGTACTTC.

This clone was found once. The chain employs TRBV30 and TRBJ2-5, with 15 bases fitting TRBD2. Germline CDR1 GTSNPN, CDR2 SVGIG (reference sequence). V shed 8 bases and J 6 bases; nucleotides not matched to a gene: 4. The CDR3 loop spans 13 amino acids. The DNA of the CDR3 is TGTGCCACCGGACTAGCGGGAGGGAAGACCCAGTACTTC. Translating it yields CATGLAGGKTQYF.

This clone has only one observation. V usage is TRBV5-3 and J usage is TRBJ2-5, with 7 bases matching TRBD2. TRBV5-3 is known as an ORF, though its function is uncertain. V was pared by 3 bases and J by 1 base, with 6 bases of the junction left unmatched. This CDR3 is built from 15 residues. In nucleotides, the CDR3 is TGTGCCAGAAGCTGCCCGGGAGGTATCCAAGAGACCCAGTACTTC. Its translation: CARSCPGGIQETQYF.

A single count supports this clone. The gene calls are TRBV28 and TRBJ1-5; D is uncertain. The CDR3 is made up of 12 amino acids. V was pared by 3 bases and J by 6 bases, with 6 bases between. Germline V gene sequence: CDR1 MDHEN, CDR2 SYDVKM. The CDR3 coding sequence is TGTGCCAGCAGTTTTTTGGGTCAGCCCCAGCATTTT. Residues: CASSFLGQPQHF.

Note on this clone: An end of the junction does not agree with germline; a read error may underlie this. The CDR3 here is CASTLAGGSHNEQFF. The CDR3 nucleotides read TGTGCCAGCACCCTAGCGGGAGGCTCCCACAATGAGCAGTTCTTC. The genes are TRBV28 and TRBJ2-1, with TRBD2 identical over 11 bases. Germline V lookup: CDR1 MDHEN, CDR2 SYDVKM. This CDR3 region has 15 residues.

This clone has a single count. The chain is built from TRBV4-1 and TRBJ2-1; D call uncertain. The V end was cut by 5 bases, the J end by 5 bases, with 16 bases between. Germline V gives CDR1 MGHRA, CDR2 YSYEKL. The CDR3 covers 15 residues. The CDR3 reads CASSSSQVGDNEQFF. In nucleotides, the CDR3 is TGCGCCAGCAGCTCGTCCCAGGTGGGCGACAATGAGCAGTTCTTC.

CDR3 sequence reads: CASSYQGFSGNTIYF. The CDR3 DNA follows: TGTGCCAGCAGTTACCAGGGGTTCTCTGGAAACACCATATATTTT. The rearrangement links TRBV6-5 to TRBJ1-3; D possibly corresponds to TRBD1 (6 bases). The CDR3 extends over 15 amino acids. The V gene lost 2 bases and the J gene lost 0 bases, with 8 bases spanning the gap. Germline loops: CDR1 MNHEY, CDR2 SVGAGI.

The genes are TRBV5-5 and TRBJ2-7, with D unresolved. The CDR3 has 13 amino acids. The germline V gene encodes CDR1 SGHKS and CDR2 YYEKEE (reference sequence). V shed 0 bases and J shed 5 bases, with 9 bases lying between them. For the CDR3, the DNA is TGTGCCAGCAGCTTGGTGGGTGGCCACGAGCAGTACTTC. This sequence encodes CASSLVGGHEQYF.

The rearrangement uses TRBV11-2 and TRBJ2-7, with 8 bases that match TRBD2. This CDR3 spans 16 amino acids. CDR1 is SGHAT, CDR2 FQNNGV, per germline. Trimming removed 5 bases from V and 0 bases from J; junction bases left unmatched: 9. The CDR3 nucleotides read TGTGCCAGCAGCCGGAGCGGGAGTCCGGGCTCCTACGAGCAGTACTTC. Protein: CASSRSGSPGSYEQYF. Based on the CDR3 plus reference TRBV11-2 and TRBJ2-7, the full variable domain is EAGVAQSPRYKIIEKRQSVAFWCNPISGHATLYWYQQILGQGPKLLIQFQNNGVVDDSQLPKDRFSAERLKGVDSTLKIQPAKLEDSAVYLCASSRSGSPGSYEQYFGPGTRLTVT.